The 27 T cell receptor beta chains listed next were all sequenced from one sample in a study of beta chain features in type 1 diabetes. Every bit of the isolated RNA underwent reverse transcription, so sequencing read expressed TCRB transcripts. The assay was immunoSEQ multiplex PCR, and TCRdb's table has in-frame clones only and misses some. The table has around 500,000 clones, over 9.5% seen once. Sequenced material: naive CD4+ T cells from blood. The receptor set was obtained from a woman aged 18-29 years in good health.

The chain employs TRBV5-6 and TRBJ1-2; D not certain. Looked up from germline, CDR1 is SGHDT and CDR2 is YYEEEE. The CDR3 is 12 amino acids. The V and J ends lost 3 bases and 4 bases respectively, with 7 bases between them. The CDR3 nucleotides are TGTGCCAGCAGCTCCGACCTCTATGGCTACACCTTC. Amino acid sequence: CASSSDLYGYTF.

This clone was found a few times. V usage is TRBV7-9 and J usage is TRBJ2-5; the match to TRBD1 covers 7 bases. CDR1 is SEHNR, CDR2 FQNEAQ, per germline (reference sequence). Unmatched junction bases numbered 15, after V lost 7 bases and J lost 4 bases. The CDR3 length is 16 residues. The CDR3 loop reads CASISNRQGPGETQYF. CDR3 in DNA: TGTGCCAGCATCAGTAATCGACAGGGTCCCGGAGAGACCCAGTACTTC.

This rearrangement joins TRBV19 to TRBJ2-4; 9 bases fit TRBD2. Germline values: CDR1 LNHDA, CDR2 SQIVND (reference sequence). The CDR3 spans 16 residues. V lost 0 bases, J lost 2 bases, and 2 bases stayed unmatched. Here the CDR3 reads CASSIESGRTKNIQYF. CDR3 coding DNA: TGTGCCAGTAGTATAGAGAGCGGGAGGACCAAAAACATTCAGTACTTC.

The chain couples TRBV4-3 to TRBJ2-7; 11 bases are a match to TRBD2. Germline lookup yields CDR1 LGHNA and CDR2 YSLEER. CDR3 size: 16 residues. With 3 bases clipped from V and 4 bases from J, the junction kept 8 bases outside the gene matches. The CDR3, as DNA: TGCGCCAGCAGCCAGCGAACTAGCGGGAGCCGGTACGAGCAGTACTTC. Its translation: CASSQRTSGSRYEQYF.

This clone was seen a few times. The CDR3 region has the DNA TGCGCCAGCAGCCAAGGTACTACCCCACTAGACAATGAGCAGTTCTTC. Encoded protein: CASSQGTTPLDNEQFF. This chain uses TRBV4-1 with TRBJ2-1, with a possible D match to TRBD2 (5 bases). The germline CDR1 and CDR2 sequences are MGHRA and YSYEKL. The V and J ends lost 1 base and 5 bases respectively, with 15 bases between them. The CDR3 covers 16 residues.

CDR3 sequence (DNA): TGTGCCAGCAGACCGGGACAGGGGATGAACACTGAAGCTTTCTTT. Its translation is CASRPGQGMNTEAFF. This rearrangement joins TRBV25-1 to TRBJ1-1, with 10 nucleotides matching TRBD1. This CDR3 spans 15 amino acids. CDR1 is MGHDK, CDR2 SYGVNS, per germline. J lost 0 bases, V lost 6 bases, and 4 bases had no gene match.

This clone was seen a few times. The chain is built from TRBV10-3 and TRBJ2-1, with no clear D. Trimming stripped 1 base from V and 8 bases from J, with 3 bases between. Germline lookup yields CDR1 ENHRY and CDR2 SYGVKD. The CDR3 totals 11 residues. The CDR3 DNA sequence: TGTGCCATCAGTGAGTTTGATGAGCAGTTCTTC. Protein product: CAISEFDEQFF.

This clone was recorded a few times. CDR3 loop: CASVAGGYNEQFF. Written as DNA, the CDR3 is TGTGCCAGCGTAGCGGGGGGATACAATGAGCAGTTCTTC. The rearrangement uses TRBV28 and TRBJ2-1; TRBD2 agrees at 10 bases. The V gene end was trimmed by 8 bases and the J gene end by 4 bases; junction bases not matched to a gene: 2. Germline-derived CDR1 and CDR2 are MDHEN and SYDVKM. This CDR3 spans 13 amino acids.

The gene calls are TRBV9 and TRBJ2-2, with TRBD2 matching 7 bases. The germline CDR1 and CDR2 sequences are SGDLS and YYNGEE. The CDR3 spans 16 residues. V lost 4 bases, J lost 2 bases, and 8 bases stayed unmatched. The CDR3 reads CASSPPAGTNTGELFF. The CDR3 DNA sequence: TGTGCCAGCAGCCCACCAGCGGGAACAAACACCGGGGAGCTGTTTTTT.

The chain combines TRBV6-6 with TRBJ2-7; 8 positions match TRBD1. The CDR3 runs to 11 residues. The V segment lost 8 bases and the J segment 3 bases; nucleotides outside the gene matches: 0. Germline CDR1 reads MNHNY; CDR2 reads SVGAGI (reference sequence). The CDR3 sequence: CASGTGYEQYF. CDR3 in DNA: TGTGCCAGCGGGACAGGCTACGAGCAGTACTTC.

This clone was recorded a few times. The rearrangement links TRBV9 to TRBJ1-2, with 9 bases that match TRBD1. V lost 2 bases and J lost 3; bases outside the gene matches: 5. The length of the CDR3 is 15 residues. Germline CDR1 reads SGDLS; CDR2 reads YYNGEE. The CDR3 bases are TGTGCCAGCAGCGTTACAGGGGGCGCAGACTATGGCTACACCTTC. Translation gives CASSVTGGADYGYTF.

The chain is built from TRBV9 and TRBJ2-6; D gene unclear. V lost 0 bases and J 0 bases, leaving 13 bases between the germline ends. The germline V gene has CDR1 SGDLS and CDR2 YYNGEE. This CDR3 has 18 amino acids. CDR3 nucleotides: TGTGCCAGCAGCGTAGATGAAGCCCAAATCTCTGGGGCCAACGTCCTGACTTTC. It is translated as CASSVDEAQISGANVLTF.

This sequence joins TRBV28 and TRBJ2-4, with a tentative D call TRBD1 (7 bases). This CDR3 comprises 15 residues. In germline, CDR1 is MDHEN, CDR2 SYDVKM. Trimming shortened V by 6 bases and J by 2 bases, and 14 bases separated the two germline ends. Here the CDR3 DNA reads TGTGCCAGCAGCTCGACAGGGAGGACCAAAAACATTCAGTACTTC. This gives the protein CASSSTGRTKNIQYF.

The chain is built from TRBV18 and TRBJ2-7; TRBD1 matches 10 bases. J lost 5 bases, V lost 6 bases, and 7 bases had no gene match. CDR1 is KGHSH, CDR2 LQKENI, per germline. This CDR3 is built from 14 residues. CDR3 amino acids: CASSQAGQGNEQYV. In DNA, the CDR3 is TGTGCCAGCTCTCAAGCGGGACAGGGGAACGAGCAGTACGTC.

The V gene is TRBV7-9, the J gene TRBJ2-3, with D possibly called TRBD1 or TRBD2 (5 bases each). This CDR3 spans 16 amino acids. The germline gives CDR1 SEHNR, CDR2 FQNEAQ (reference sequence). Trimming shortened V by 6 bases and J by 3 bases, and 19 bases separated the two germline ends. CDR3 in amino acids: CASRTPPGPVTDTQYF. CDR3 DNA: TGTGCCAGCAGAACTCCACCGGGACCCGTAACAGATACGCAGTATTTT.

The V and J genes are TRBV15 and TRBJ2-7, with unresolved D. CDR3 size: 14 residues. Germline V gene lookup returns CDR1 LNHNV and CDR2 YYDKDF (reference sequence). Trimming took off 0 bases at V and 2 bases at J, with 8 bases between the two ends. For the CDR3, the DNA is TGTGCCACCAGCAGAGATCGAGTCACCTACGAGCAGTACTTC. Protein product: CATSRDRVTYEQYF.

This clone has only a few counts. The gene calls are TRBV10-3 and TRBJ2-5; either TRBD1 or TRBD2 may supply D (5 bases each). The CDR3 extends over 14 amino acids. V dropped 7 bases and J dropped 5 bases, with 17 bases sitting between them. CDR1 ENHRY and CDR2 SYGVKD come from the germline V gene. CDR3 DNA: TGTGCCATCACCGGGGACCCCTACGGGGAGACCCAGTACTTC. Translated, it gives CAITGDPYGETQYF.

The rearrangement links TRBV4-2 to TRBJ2-5; 9 nucleotides agree with TRBD2. CDR3 length equals 18 residues. Germline assignment: CDR1 LGHNA and CDR2 YNFKEQ. After removal of 2 bases from V and 2 bases from J, the junction contained 12 bases not matched to a gene. The chain's CDR3 is CASSQPIRAGGVQETQYF. For the CDR3, the DNA is TGTGCCAGCAGCCAACCTATTCGGGCGGGAGGGGTACAAGAGACCCAGTACTTC.

This clone was counted between two and nine times. The rearrangement uses TRBV4-3 and TRBJ2-1; 11 nucleotides align to TRBD2. Germline V lookup: CDR1 LGHNA, CDR2 YSLEER. This CDR3 is built from 15 residues. V trimming: 2 bases; J trimming: 9 bases; junction bases outside the gene matches: 6. The CDR3 region has the DNA TGCGCCAGCAGCCAATCCCCGGGACTAGCGGCTGAGCAGTTCTTC. Translating gives CASSQSPGLAAEQFF.

This clone has only a few counts. This sequence joins TRBV5-1 and TRBJ1-1; TRBD1 might be the D (6 bases). CDR1 is SGHRS, CDR2 YFSETQ, per germline. CDR3 length: 13 amino acids. V lost 4 bases and J 5 bases, leaving 12 bases between the germline ends. The CDR3 sequence: CASSPRGGTEAFF. The CDR3 DNA reads TGCGCCAGCAGCCCGAGAGGGGGAACTGAAGCTTTCTTT.

This clone was detected only a few times. The J gene is TRBJ2-5, the V gene TRBV27; TRBD1 agrees at 8 bases. This CDR3 has 15 amino acids. CDR1 and CDR2 from the germline V gene are MNHEY and SMNVEV (reference sequence). The V segment lost 4 bases and the J segment 4 bases; nucleotides outside the gene matches: 8. This CDR3 reads CASSWGRGRPETQYF. The DNA for the CDR3 is TGTGCCAGCAGTTGGGGCAGGGGGCGCCCAGAGACCCAGTACTTC.

A few counts support this clone. The chain recombines TRBV7-2 with TRBJ1-1; D uncertain. The CDR3 has 16 amino acids. V lost 5 bases, J lost 3 bases, and 19 bases lay in between. Per germline, CDR1 SGHTA and CDR2 FQGNSA. The CDR3: CASSPRGEKRYTEAFF. Written as DNA, the CDR3 is TGTGCCAGCAGCCCGCGTGGGGAGAAGAGGTACACTGAAGCTTTCTTT. The full variable domain, rest sourced from reference TRBV7-2 and TRBJ1-1, is GAGVSQSPSNKVTEKGKDVELRCDPISGHTALYWYRQSLGQGLEFLIYFQGNSAPDKSGLPSDRFSAERTGGSVSTLTIQRTQQEDSAVYLCASSPRGEKRYTEAFFGQGTRLTVV.

This clone was counted only a few times. This sequence joins TRBV2 and TRBJ2-5, with 8 bases that match TRBD1. Trimming cost V 4 bases and J 2 bases; bases outside gene matches: 9. The CDR3 loop spans 16 amino acids. Germline V gene data show CDR1 as SNHLY and CDR2 as FYNNEI. The DNA of the CDR3 is TGTGCCAGCAGTGCTGGACAGGGCTCGGTACAAGAGACCCAGTACTTC. Its protein is CASSAGQGSVQETQYF.

This clone came up a few times. The rearrangement links TRBV23-1 to TRBJ2-3; 8 bases are a match to TRBD2. TRBV23-1 is placed among ORFs of uncertain function. CDR3 length: 19 amino acids. Trimming took 0 bases from V and 0 from J; bases not matched to a gene: 11. The CDR3 sequence: CASSQSTPRGARSTDTQYF. The CDR3 nucleotides read TGCGCCAGCAGTCAATCGACCCCGCGGGGGGCCCGAAGCACAGATACGCAGTATTTT.

In its sample, this clone was seen a few times. This chain connects TRBV19 to TRBJ2-2; 9 positions agree with TRBD1. With V trimmed by 9 bases and J by 1 base, 6 bases remained unmatched. CDR1 and CDR2 (germline): LNHDA, SQIVND (reference sequence). The CDR3 is 15 residues long. The CDR3: CASKPGQGNTGELFF. In nucleotides, the CDR3 is TGTGCCAGCAAACCGGGACAGGGGAACACCGGGGAGCTGTTTTTT.

The chain employs TRBV2 and TRBJ2-5, with 11 bases lining up with TRBD2. Germline V CDR1 and CDR2: SNHLY, FYNNEI. The CDR3 is 15 amino acids. V shed 8 bases, J shed 5 bases, and the junction held 10 bases outside the gene matches. The CDR3 region has the DNA TGTGCCAGCGGCGGTAGACTAGCGGGGTATGAGACCCAGTACTTC. Encoded protein: CASGGRLAGYETQYF.

The CDR3 nucleotides are TGTGCCAGCAGCCGGGGACGGGATACGCAGTATTTT. Its translation is CASSRGRDTQYF. This chain links TRBV4-2 with TRBJ2-3; the D call may be TRBD1 or TRBD2 (5 bases each). The CDR3 has 12 amino acids. Between the trimmed V and J ends, which lost 4 bases and 6 bases, there was a span of 8 bases. Germline assignment: CDR1 LGHNA and CDR2 YNFKEQ.